Presented here are 24 T cell receptor beta chains from one specimen sequenced in a study of T-cell reconstitution after alpha-beta-depleted transplantation in children. Preparation of the TCRbeta library involved a method that used unique molecular identifiers. TCRdb redid the calling of the PCR reads with MiXCR, one entry per CDR3 protein. The sample has approximately 170,000 distinct CDR3 sequences, 8.5% to 14% seen once. The specimen was PBMCs, collected before TCRalphabeta/CD19-depleted stem cell transplant. The receptors were sampled from a boy between 2 and 15 years old with acute myeloid leukemia, due to receive a stem cell transplant.

This clonotype was observed a few times. The V call is TRBV29-1, the J call TRBJ1-2; TRBD1 aligns across 9 bases. CDR3 length: 13 amino acids. Trimming removed 6 bases from V and 3 bases from J; junction bases left unmatched: 5. CDR1 is SQVTM, CDR2 ANQGSEA, per germline. The CDR3 loop reads CSVTGGSHYGYTF. The CDR3 nucleotides are TGCAGCGTCACAGGGGGCTCTCACTATGGCTACACCTTC.

This clonotype appeared many times. The genes are TRBV20-1 and TRBJ2-5, with D possibly TRBD2 on 6 matching bases. V lost 0 bases, J lost 1 base, and 9 bases lay in between. The CDR3 runs 14 residues. CDR1 is DFQATT and CDR2 is SNEGSKA in the germline V gene (reference sequence). CDR3 nucleotides: TGCAGTGCTAGAGAAGGGACTGTCCAAGAGACCCAGTACTTC. This encodes CSAREGTVQETQYF.

By frequency in the sample, this clonotype is medium-sized. This chain links TRBV12-3 or TRBV12-4 with TRBJ1-4; 7 nucleotides align to TRBD1. The CDR3 extends over 14 amino acids. V was pared by 5 bases and J by 7 bases, with 7 bases of the junction left unmatched. The CDR3 sequence: CASSDGQDGEKLFF. DNA of the CDR3: TGTGCCAGCAGTGACGGACAGGACGGTGAAAAACTGTTTTTT.

This clonotype has at least ten counts. V and J are TRBV5-1 and TRBJ2-1; 11 bases match TRBD1. Germline trimming cut 4 bases from V and 4 bases from J; bases unmatched to any gene: 4. This CDR3 region has 15 residues. Germline-derived CDR1 and CDR2 are SGHRS and YFSETQ. CDR3 amino acids: CASSQGQGAYNEQFF. The CDR3 DNA reads TGCGCCAGCAGCCAAGGACAGGGGGCATACAATGAGCAGTTCTTC.

This clonotype was seen ten or more times. The CDR3 is CASSPGTVRYGYTF. In DNA, the CDR3 is TGCGCCAGCAGCCCGGGGACAGTTAGATATGGCTACACCTTC. The gene calls are TRBV4-1 and TRBJ1-2; TRBD1 agrees at 7 bases. V lost 4 bases to trimming and J lost 5 bases; unmatched junction nucleotides: 7. This CDR3 spans 14 amino acids. Germline values: CDR1 MGHRA, CDR2 YSYEKL.

This clonotype was counted many times. The chain recombines TRBV4-1 with TRBJ2-3; 11 bases match TRBD2. This CDR3 contains 18 residues. V gave up 1 base and J gave up 2 bases; unmatched junction bases: 8. In germline, CDR1 is MGHRA, CDR2 YSYEKL. The CDR3 loop is CASSQGPLAGGITDTQYF. The DNA for the CDR3 is TGCGCCAGCAGCCAAGGTCCCCTAGCGGGAGGAATCACAGATACGCAGTATTTT.

This clonotype has at least ten counts. The rearrangement joins TRBV28 to TRBJ2-2; the D gene is possibly TRBD2 (5 bases). Deletions cut 4 bases from V and 1 base from J, with 10 bases between. Germline values: CDR1 MDHEN, CDR2 SYDVKM. The CDR3 runs 15 residues. In DNA form, the CDR3 reads TGTGCCAGCAGTTCCCTCCGGGGGAACACCGGGGAGCTGTTTTTT. Translated, it gives CASSSLRGNTGELFF. Variable domain in full (rest from reference TRBV28 and TRBJ2-2): DVKVTQSSRYLVKRTGEKVFLECVQDMDHENMFWYRQDPGLGLRLIYFSYDVKMKEKGDIPEGYSVSREKKERFSLILESASTNQTSMYLCASSSLRGNTGELFFGEGSRLTVL.

Notes on this clonotype: This may be a read error, as it is one base from a much larger clone. This sequence joins TRBV6-5 and TRBJ2-7, with 9 nucleotides matching TRBD2. Looked up from germline, CDR1 is MNHEY and CDR2 is SVGAGI. This CDR3 spans 14 amino acids. The V segment lost 2 bases and the J segment 6 bases; nucleotides outside the gene matches: 5. The CDR3 sequence is CASSYLAGGGEQYV. The DNA for the CDR3 is TGTGCCAGCAGTTACCTGGCGGGGGGGGGCGAGCAGTACGTC.

This clonotype came up many times. This chain connects TRBV20-1 to TRBJ1-5; D remains unclear. Trimming took 1 base from V and 2 from J, leaving 21 bases between them. The CDR3 runs 18 residues. The germline CDR1 and CDR2 sequences are DFQATT and SNEGSKA (reference sequence). CDR3 nucleotide sequence: TGCAGTGCTAGAGGGCCCCCCGGGGAGGGTGTTGGCAATCAGCCCCAGCATTTT. This sequence encodes CSARGPPGEGVGNQPQHF.

This clonotype has a count of ten or more. This chain links TRBV5-1 with TRBJ2-2, with D tentatively TRBD1 (6 bases). Trimming left V 2 bases short and J 6 bases short, with 14 bases between. CDR3 length equals 15 residues. Germline V CDR1 and CDR2: SGHRS, YFSETQ. CDR3 nucleotide sequence: TGCGCCAGCAGCTTCTCCGCAGGGGAAGCCGGGGAGCTGTTTTTT. It yields the protein CASSFSAGEAGELFF.

This clonotype has ten or more counts. The chain couples TRBV5-1 to TRBJ2-7; a weak D match, TRBD2 (5 bases). With 4 bases removed from V and 0 bases from J, the gap between germline ends came to 20 bases. CDR3 length equals 17 residues. The germline V gene encodes CDR1 SGHRS and CDR2 YFSETQ. The CDR3 loop is CASSPEWTPKSSYEQYF. In DNA form, the CDR3 reads TGCGCCAGCAGCCCGGAGTGGACTCCCAAAAGCTCCTACGAGCAGTACTTC.

This clonotype was counted between two and nine times. This chain links TRBV7-6 with TRBJ2-1; D possibly corresponds to TRBD1 (6 bases). Trimming removed 5 bases at V and 4 bases at J, with 15 bases between. Germline-derived CDR1 and CDR2 are SGHVS and FNYEAQ. CDR3 size: 15 residues. The CDR3, as DNA: TGTGCCAGCAGCCAGACTCCTAGGGGGTACAATGAGCAGTTCTTC. Translated, it gives CASSQTPRGYNEQFF.

This clonotype occurred many times. The chain uses TRBV9 and TRBJ2-1, with TRBD2 matching over 7 bases. The CDR3 extends over 18 amino acids. Germline loops: CDR1 SGDLS, CDR2 YYNGEE. V dropped 1 base and J dropped 0; count of bases not matched to a gene: 10. Here the CDR3 DNA reads TGTGCCAGCAGCGTATCTGGGGGGGGTGGGAGCTCCTACAATGAGCAGTTCTTC. Translated, it gives CASSVSGGGGSSYNEQFF.

This clonotype was seen many times. The chain is built from TRBV3-1 and TRBJ2-7; D might be TRBD1 (5 bases). V dropped 4 bases and J dropped 3 bases, with 13 bases sitting between them. Germline lookup yields CDR1 LGHDT and CDR2 YNNKEL (reference sequence). CDR3 length equals 14 residues. The CDR3 sequence is CASSLRQPYYEQYF. CDR3 in DNA: TGTGCCAGCAGCCTAAGACAGCCGTACTACGAGCAGTACTTC.

This clonotype was found many times. The chain has TRBV10-3 and TRBJ2-1, with 7 bases fitting TRBD1. V lost 6 bases, J lost 4 bases, and 3 bases stayed unmatched. Germline V gene sequence: CDR1 ENHRY, CDR2 SYGVKD. This CDR3 has 13 residues. In nucleotides, the CDR3 is TGTGCCATCAGCGGGACAGAGTACAATGAGCAGTTCTTC. Its protein is CAISGTEYNEQFF.

This clonotype was detected many times. The chain uses TRBV7-2 and TRBJ2-2; D is possibly TRBD2 (6 bases). CDR1 and CDR2 from the germline V gene are SGHTA and FQGNSA. This CDR3 has 16 amino acids. Trimming shortened V by 5 bases and J by 5 bases, and 18 bases separated the two germline ends. Written as DNA, the CDR3 is TGTGCCAGCAGCGGCAGGACTACTACTGGAACCGGGGAGCTGTTTTTT. This translates into CASSGRTTTGTGELFF.

About this clonotype: Relative to the germline gene, one junction end is altered; a read error may explain this. The chain uses TRBV18 and TRBJ2-5; D uncertain. There are 12 residues in the CDR3. Looked up from germline, CDR1 is KGHSH and CDR2 is LQKENI. CDR3 sequence (DNA): TGTGCCAGCGCACCCATGGGTGAGACCCAGTACTTC. Protein sequence: CASAPMGETQYF.

This clonotype was seen more than once but under ten times. The chain is built from TRBV6-1 and TRBJ1-5, with D possibly TRBD1 on 6 matching bases. The germline gives CDR1 MNHNS, CDR2 SASEGT. The CDR3 totals 17 residues. V was shortened by 7 bases and J by 2 bases, with 21 bases between the two germline ends. The CDR3 DNA reads TGTGCCAGCACTCGACCCCAAGGGGGGGCTGGCAATCAGCCCCAGCATTTT. Protein product: CASTRPQGGAGNQPQHF.

The table lists this clonotype with many counts. CDR3 region: CASSGGLAGAKDTQYF. The DNA for the CDR3 is TGCGCCAGCAGCGGAGGACTAGCGGGGGCCAAGGATACGCAGTATTTT. This rearrangement joins TRBV5-1 to TRBJ2-3, with 13 nucleotides matching TRBD2. From germline, CDR1 is SGHRS and CDR2 YFSETQ. The CDR3 length is 16 residues. The V segment lost 4 bases and the J segment 6 bases; nucleotides outside the gene matches: 8.

This clonotype was picked up many times. V usage is TRBV28 and J usage is TRBJ1-5; D not resolved. The CDR3 is made up of 16 amino acids. Looked up from germline, CDR1 is MDHEN and CDR2 is SYDVKM. V lost 8 bases and J 1 base, leaving 18 bases between the germline ends. The CDR3 DNA sequence: TGTGCCAGCGGAGCGTGGGTGGGGATAAGCAATCAGCCCCAGCATTTT. This gives the protein CASGAWVGISNQPQHF.

This clonotype was recorded at least ten times. Here the CDR3 DNA reads TGCGCCAGCAGTTTCCTATCGGTGGGCACCGGGGAGCTGTTTTTT. As protein: CASSFLSVGTGELFF. This chain links TRBV5-1 with TRBJ2-2; D gene unclear. This CDR3 is built from 15 residues. V lost 5 bases to trimming and J lost 4 bases, with 15 bases between them. The germline gives CDR1 SGHRS, CDR2 YFSETQ.

This clonotype was seen at least ten times. The CDR3: CASSLAGGGNTIYF. CDR3 in DNA: TGTGCCAGCAGCTTAGCAGGGGGCGGAAACACCATATATTTT. This sequence joins TRBV7-3 and TRBJ1-3, with 8 bases fitting TRBD1. From germline, CDR1 is SGHTA and CDR2 FQGTGA. The CDR3 covers 14 residues. The V gene end was trimmed by 2 bases and the J gene end by 4 bases; junction bases not matched to a gene: 1.

The table lists this clonotype with many counts. V and J are TRBV20-1 and TRBJ1-6, with no clear D. The V gene's germline CDR1 is DFQATT and CDR2 SNEGSKA (reference sequence). This CDR3 comprises 13 residues. V was clipped by 4 bases and J by 5 bases, with 9 bases between them. The CDR3 region is CSAMDQNNSPLHF. The CDR3 nucleotides read TGCAGTGCTATGGACCAGAATAATTCACCCCTCCACTTT.

In its sample, this clonotype was seen many times. This chain links TRBV7-8 with TRBJ2-5; 12 positions match TRBD2. The length of the CDR3 is 17 residues. After removal of 3 bases from V and 1 base from J, the junction contained 6 bases not matched to a gene. The V gene's germline CDR1 is SGHVS and CDR2 FQNEAQ. CDR3 DNA sequence: TGTGCCAGCAGCTTCTCCGGACTAGCGGGGTCCCAAGAGACCCAGTACTTC. It yields the protein CASSFSGLAGSQETQYF.